The 10 T cell receptor beta chains reported below all come from one sample, sequenced in a study of CD8 T cells in Susac syndrome. A quantity of roughly 0.5 to 1 ug RNA underwent reverse transcription using random hexamers. TCRdb ran MiXCR on the immunoSEQ multiplex PCR reads and lists one entry per CDR3 protein. The sample has about 94,000 distinct CDR3 sequences, over 90% seen once. Sequenced material: CD4+ T cells from PBMCs. The receptors were gathered from a human donor with Susac syndrome.

V gene TRBV27 combines with J gene TRBJ1-2; 7 bases are a match to TRBD1. Germline V gives CDR1 MNHEY, CDR2 SMNVEV (reference sequence). V shed 5 bases, J shed 8 bases, and the junction held 8 bases outside the gene matches. The length of the CDR3 is 13 residues. The CDR3 spells CASSITGEAGYTF. CDR3 nucleotide sequence: TGTGCCAGCAGTATCACAGGGGAAGCGGGCTACACCTTC.

The chain has TRBV9 and TRBJ2-5; D gene unclear. From germline, CDR1 is SGDLS and CDR2 YYNGEE. With 4 bases removed from V and 5 bases from J, the gap between germline ends came to 9 bases. CDR3 length: 12 residues. The CDR3 spells CASSPVGETQYF. As DNA, the CDR3 is TGTGCCAGCAGCCCCGTGGGGGAGACCCAGTACTTC.

V gene TRBV4-3 combines with J gene TRBJ2-7, with a weak D call TRBD1 (6 bases). The CDR3 is 13 amino acids. The ends were cut back, 3 bases at V and 5 bases at J, with 11 bases in the middle. Germline V gives CDR1 LGHNA, CDR2 YSLEER. CDR3 amino acids: CASSHENRDEQYF. In nucleotides, the CDR3 is TGCGCCAGCAGCCACGAAAACAGGGACGAGCAGTACTTC.

The V and J genes are TRBV12-3 or TRBV12-4 and TRBJ1-5; D gene unclear. Trimming removed 5 bases from V and 2 bases from J, with 16 bases in between. CDR3 length: 16 amino acids. The CDR3 DNA reads as TGTGCCAGCAGTCCTACCTGGGGTATTGGCAATCAGCCCCAGCATTTT. The encoded protein is CASSPTWGIGNQPQHF.

The chain carries TRBV30 and TRBJ2-7; unclear D gene. Germline-derived CDR1 and CDR2 are GTSNPN and SVGIG (reference sequence). With 0 bases removed from V and 3 bases from J, the gap between germline ends came to 12 bases. CDR3 size: 14 residues. The CDR3 bases are TGTGCCTGGAGTGTACCGGCAGGCCACTACGAGCAGTACTTC. This encodes CAWSVPAGHYEQYF.

The table lists this clonotype with many counts. The rearrangement joins TRBV7-2 to TRBJ1-2, with TRBD1 identical over 10 bases. The CDR3 runs 15 residues. Germline V CDR1 and CDR2: SGHTA, FQGNSA. The J segment lost 2 bases and the V segment lost 5 bases, leaving 5 bases of the junction unmatched. The CDR3 DNA reads as TGTGCCAGCAGCCGTGGACAGGGGGACAACTATGGCTACACCTTC. Translating gives CASSRGQGDNYGYTF.

The chain joins TRBV10-2 to TRBJ2-2, with D perhaps TRBD1 (5 bases). This CDR3 region has 14 residues. Germline V gene data show CDR1 as WSHSY and CDR2 as SAAADI. V was pared by 7 bases and J by 0 bases, with 9 bases between. This CDR3 reads CASIRGSNTGELFF. DNA of the CDR3: TGCGCCAGCATTAGGGGATCGAACACCGGGGAGCTGTTTTTT.

This clonotype has only one observation. The gene calls are TRBV9 and TRBJ2-3; 7 bases map to TRBD2. CDR1 is SGDLS, CDR2 YYNGEE, per germline. The length of the CDR3 is 14 residues. V lost 0 bases to trimming and J lost 5 bases; unmatched junction nucleotides: 3. CDR3 DNA sequence: TGTGCCAGCAGCGTAGGGACTAGTCAAGATACGCAGTATTTT. Protein: CASSVGTSQDTQYF. The complete variable domain, with remaining parts taken from reference TRBV9 and TRBJ2-3, reads DSGVTQTPKHLITATGQRVTLRCSPRSGDLSVYWYQQSLDQGLQFLIQYYNGEERAKGNILERFSAQQFPDLHSELNLSSLELGDSALYFCASSVGTSQDTQYFGPGTRLTVL.

This chain links TRBV2 with TRBJ2-3, with unresolved D. The CDR3 spans 15 residues. The V gene lost 6 bases and the J gene lost 6 bases, with 19 bases spanning the gap. Germline V gene sequence: CDR1 SNHLY, CDR2 FYNNEI. The CDR3 reads CASRPEWTSVDTQYF. In DNA form, the CDR3 reads TGTGCCAGCAGGCCAGAGTGGACCTCGGTTGATACGCAGTATTTT.

This clonotype was recorded only once. The chain joins TRBV5-1 to TRBJ2-3; 12 nucleotides match TRBD2. V shed 6 bases, J shed 6 bases, and the junction held 8 bases outside the gene matches. The CDR3 has 15 amino acids. The germline CDR1 and CDR2 sequences are SGHRS and YFSETQ. DNA for the CDR3: TGCGCCAGCACCCCCCTAGCGGGGGGGACCGATACGCAGTATTTT. Protein: CASTPLAGGTDTQYF.